These 23 T cell receptor beta chains came from one sample sequenced in a study of T-cell reconstitution after alpha-beta-depleted transplantation in children. Unique molecular identifiers were incorporated into the prepared TCRbeta library. TCRdb passed the PCR reads through MiXCR, listing each CDR3 protein once. The sample has around 270,000 distinct CDR3 sequences; about 9.4% are singletons. The sequencing used PBMCs, collected before TCRalphabeta/CD19-depleted stem cell transplant. The receptors stem from a boy younger than two with acute myeloid leukemia, due to receive a stem cell transplant.

The sample holds many counts of this clonotype. The rearrangement joins TRBV28 to TRBJ1-5; D may be TRBD1 (6 bases). Germline CDR1 MDHEN, CDR2 SYDVKM. The V end was cut by 6 bases, the J end by 9 bases, with 15 bases between. This CDR3 has 13 residues. The CDR3 bases are TGTGCCAGCAGCCGAGGGGGAACCTGGCCCCAGCATTTT. Amino acid sequence: CASSRGGTWPQHF.

This clonotype was counted many times. V and J are TRBV4-2 and TRBJ2-7, with D perhaps matching TRBD1 or TRBD2 (5 bases each). CDR1 is LGHNA and CDR2 is YNFKEQ in the germline V gene. The V end lost 1 base, the J end lost 4 bases, and 17 bases lay between the germline ends. CDR3 length: 16 amino acids. CDR3 in DNA: TGTGCCAGCAGCCAAGGGGGCGTCGAGAGGGCTTACGAGCAGTACTTC. Protein sequence: CASSQGGVERAYEQYF.

The sample holds many counts of this clonotype. This sequence joins TRBV5-1 and TRBJ2-5; 13 positions match TRBD2. Germline lookup yields CDR1 SGHRS and CDR2 YFSETQ. CDR3 length: 16 residues. The trim removed 4 bases at V and 3 bases at J, leaving 6 bases unmatched. CDR3: CASSPPGLAGEETQYF. CDR3 sequence (DNA): TGCGCCAGCAGCCCTCCAGGACTAGCGGGAGAAGAGACCCAGTACTTC.

This clonotype was seen a few times. This chain uses TRBV5-1 with TRBJ2-7, with no clear D. The V gene lost 2 bases and the J gene lost 2 bases, with 17 bases spanning the gap. The CDR3 spans 16 residues. Germline loops: CDR1 SGHRS, CDR2 YFSETQ. The CDR3 loop reads CASSFVEVLPAYEQYF. CDR3 nucleotides: TGCGCCAGCAGCTTTGTTGAAGTCCTCCCCGCCTACGAGCAGTACTTC.

This clonotype has just a few counts. V is TRBV4-2 and J is TRBJ1-2; 9 positions match TRBD1. This CDR3 spans 15 amino acids. Germline CDR1 and CDR2: LGHNA and YNFKEQ. V lost 1 base, J lost 5 bases, and 5 bases stayed unmatched. The CDR3 DNA reads as TGTGCCAGCAGCCAAGGACACAGGGGGCTTTATGGCTACACCTTC. As protein: CASSQGHRGLYGYTF.

This clonotype occurred many times. The chain employs TRBV7-2 and TRBJ2-7, with D maybe TRBD2 (6 bases). CDR3 size: 14 residues. Between the trimmed V and J ends, which lost 3 bases and 0 bases, there was a span of 9 bases. Germline V gives CDR1 SGHTA, CDR2 FQGNSA. The CDR3 DNA reads TGTGCCAGCAGCTTTGCGGGGATCTCCTACGAGCAGTACTTC. This encodes CASSFAGISYEQYF.

The V call is TRBV4-2, the J call TRBJ2-7, with TRBD2 identical over 15 bases. This CDR3 has 21 residues. V was pared by 10 bases and J by 0 bases, with 22 bases of the junction left unmatched. Germline V gives CDR1 LGHNA, CDR2 YNFKEQ. The CDR3 loop reads CAMGPGLPGLAGGWSSYEQYF. The CDR3, as DNA: TGTGCCATGGGCCCCGGGCTCCCGGGACTAGCGGGGGGCTGGTCCTCCTACGAGCAGTACTTC.

The chain employs TRBV20-1 and TRBJ2-7, with TRBD1 matching 10 bases. CDR1 and CDR2 from the germline V gene are DFQATT and SNEGSKA (reference sequence). V shed 6 bases and J 3 bases; nucleotides not matched to a gene: 23. This CDR3 comprises 19 residues. The CDR3 DNA reads as TGCAGTGCGTCACCTCCGGGACAGGGGTTCGTTGGATCCAACTACGAGCAGTACTTC. The encoded protein is CSASPPGQGFVGSNYEQYF.

This clonotype was found many times. The CDR3 coding sequence is TGTGCCAGCAGCTCAGGGGGGGGGCGAACCTATGGCTACACCTTC. This encodes CASSSGGGRTYGYTF. This chain links TRBV7-8 with TRBJ1-2; 7 nucleotides agree with TRBD1. V dropped 4 bases and J dropped 4; count of bases not matched to a gene: 9. The CDR3 runs to 15 residues. Per germline, CDR1 SGHVS and CDR2 FQNEAQ.

This clonotype has a count of ten or more. This sequence joins TRBV24-1 and TRBJ2-3, with D maybe TRBD1 (6 bases). Germline lookup yields CDR1 KGHDR and CDR2 SFDVKD. V gave up 1 base and J gave up 6 bases, with 7 bases separating them. The CDR3 sequence is 13 residues long. The CDR3 DNA sequence: TGTGCCACCAGTGATTTCGACAGGGATACGCAGTATTTT. Translating it yields CATSDFDRDTQYF.

This clonotype was detected ten times or more. The V call is TRBV4-3, the J call TRBJ1-2; TRBD1 aligns across 8 bases. The V gene's germline CDR1 is LGHNA and CDR2 YSLEER. This CDR3 has 16 residues. V lost 0 bases to trimming and J lost 8 bases; unmatched junction nucleotides: 11. As DNA, the CDR3 is TGCGCCAGCAGCCAAGAAAGGACAGGGAACATAAAAGGCTACACCTTC. Its translation is CASSQERTGNIKGYTF.

This clonotype was observed a few times. The genes are TRBV20-1 and TRBJ1-1; 7 bases agree with TRBD1. Germline V lookup: CDR1 DFQATT, CDR2 SNEGSKA (reference sequence). The CDR3 consists of 14 residues. Germline trimming cut 2 bases from V and 12 bases from J; bases unmatched to any gene: 15. The CDR3 DNA is TGCAGTGCTAGACCCTCGACAGGGAGGTATGCAACTTTCTTT. Translating it yields CSARPSTGRYATFF.

In its sample, this clonotype was seen many times. The J gene is TRBJ1-1, the V gene TRBV29-1; no clear D. Trimming left V 5 bases short and J 0 bases short, with 4 bases between. The CDR3 contains 11 residues. Germline V gives CDR1 SQVTM, CDR2 ANQGSEA. DNA for the CDR3: TGCAGCGTTACCCTGAACACTGAAGCTTTCTTT. Amino acid sequence: CSVTLNTEAFF.

This clonotype was found a few times. The chain uses TRBV30 and TRBJ2-7; a weak D match, TRBD2 (6 bases). The V gene's germline CDR1 is GTSNPN and CDR2 SVGIG (reference sequence). V was clipped by 0 bases and J by 4 bases, with 7 bases between them. The length of the CDR3 is 12 residues. The CDR3 DNA is TGTGCCTGGAGTGTTGCGGGGTACGAGCAGTACTTC. Amino acids: CAWSVAGYEQYF.

This clonotype was detected many times. This rearrangement joins TRBV3-1 to TRBJ2-4, with D possibly being TRBD1 (6 bases). The CDR3 loop spans 14 amino acids. V dropped 1 base and J dropped 13 bases, with 17 bases sitting between them. Germline assignment: CDR1 LGHDT and CDR2 YNNKEL (reference sequence). CDR3 sequence reads: CASSQGYRAFPQYF. The CDR3 nucleotides are TGTGCCAGCAGCCAAGGGTACAGGGCCTTCCCGCAGTACTTC.

In its sample, this clonotype was seen many times. CDR3 coding DNA: TGTGCCAGCACCACCTTCCCGGGACAGGTTCAGAGGGAGTTCTTC. This sequence encodes CASTTFPGQVQREFF. This sequence joins TRBV28 and TRBJ2-1, with 8 bases fitting TRBD1. Germline loops: CDR1 MDHEN, CDR2 SYDVKM. CDR3 size: 15 residues. V lost 7 bases, J lost 14 bases, and 19 bases stayed unmatched.

This chain connects TRBV5-4 to TRBJ2-1; 11 bases match TRBD2. CDR1 SGHNT and CDR2 YYREEE come from the germline V gene (reference sequence). This CDR3 spans 19 amino acids. The ends lost 3 bases at V and 3 bases at J; junction bases unmatched: 14. The CDR3 DNA reads as TGTGCCAGCAGCTGCTATATCTCCGGGACTAGCGGACTCTACAATGAGCAGTTCTTC. It is translated as CASSCYISGTSGLYNEQFF. Full variable domain (remainder filled in from reference TRBV5-4 and TRBJ2-1): ETGVTQSPTHLIKTRGQQVTLRCSSQSGHNTVSWYQQALGQGPQFIFQYYREEENGRGNFPPRFSGLQFPNYSSELNVNALELDDSALYLCASSCYISGTSGLYNEQFFGPGTRLTVL.

This clonotype appeared many times. The chain uses TRBV9 and TRBJ2-3; D is possibly TRBD2 (6 bases). CDR1 and CDR2 from the germline V gene are SGDLS and YYNGEE. CDR3 length: 16 amino acids. V was shortened by 5 bases and J by 0 bases, with 16 bases between the two germline ends. DNA for the CDR3: TGTGCCAGCAGGCCTCGTAGCGGAGCTAGCACAGATACGCAGTATTTT. Protein product: CASRPRSGASTDTQYF.

This clonotype was observed at least ten times. CDR3 sequence reads: CASSEDREGNEQFF. CDR3 nucleotides: TGCGCCAGCAGCGAAGACAGGGAGGGCAATGAGCAGTTCTTC. The chain uses TRBV5-1 and TRBJ2-1, with D perhaps being TRBD1 or TRBD2 (7 bases each). V lost 4 bases, J lost 6 bases, and 14 bases lay in between. Per germline, CDR1 SGHRS and CDR2 YFSETQ. This CDR3 is 14 amino acids long.

This clonotype was detected only a few times. The rearrangement links TRBV20-1 to TRBJ1-6; a weak D match, TRBD1 (5 bases). The CDR3 extends over 16 amino acids. Germline CDR1 and CDR2: DFQATT and SNEGSKA (reference sequence). Trimming left V 6 bases short and J 0 bases short, with 15 bases between. CDR3 protein: CSARRRDSSYNSPLHF. The CDR3 coding sequence is TGCAGTGCCCGTCGCAGGGATAGCTCCTATAATTCACCCCTCCACTTT.

This clonotype appeared many times. V gene TRBV12-3 or TRBV12-4 combines with J gene TRBJ1-1; D is ambiguous. The CDR3 has 13 amino acids. With 6 bases removed from V and 6 bases from J, the gap between germline ends came to 14 bases. Written as DNA, the CDR3 is TGTGCCAGCAGCCAAAACCGGAAGGCTGAAGCTTTCTTT. Translated: CASSQNRKAEAFF.

This clonotype has ten or more counts. The chain uses TRBV29-1 and TRBJ2-1, with TRBD1 matching over 10 bases. The V gene end was trimmed by 6 bases and the J gene end by 4 bases; junction bases not matched to a gene: 3. This CDR3 region has 13 residues. CDR1 SQVTM and CDR2 ANQGSEA come from the germline V gene. CDR3 DNA sequence: TGCAGCGTGGGACAGGGGAGGTACAATGAGCAGTTCTTC. It is translated as CSVGQGRYNEQFF.

The sample holds many counts of this clonotype. The CDR3 DNA reads as TGTGCCAGCAGCCAAGATGCTAGCGGGAACACCGGGGAGCTGTTTTTT. It yields the protein CASSQDASGNTGELFF. V gene TRBV4-2 combines with J gene TRBJ2-2; 7 nucleotides agree with TRBD2. Germline-derived CDR1 and CDR2 are LGHNA and YNFKEQ. V gave up 0 bases and J gave up 1 base; unmatched junction bases: 2. The CDR3 sequence is 16 residues long.